Below are 18 T cell receptor beta chains sequenced from a single sample in a study of CD8+ T cells in alopecia areata. Isolated RNA was reverse transcribed into cDNA used as the sequencing template. The repertoire was sequenced with immunoSEQ multiplex PCR; TCRdb's copy has only in-frame clones and lacks some. The table includes 200,000 or so clones, more than 45% detected once. Material: CD4+ T cells sorted from blood, obtained at week 0. Source of these receptors: a human donor with alopecia areata.

J is TRBJ1-1 and V is TRBV29-1; no clear D gene. Trimming shortened V by 7 bases and J by 0 bases, and 12 bases separated the two germline ends. The CDR3 loop spans 13 amino acids. Germline V gives CDR1 SQVTM, CDR2 ANQGSEA. The CDR3 protein is CSGARRLNTEAFF. DNA of the CDR3: TGCAGCGGTGCTCGGCGACTGAACACTGAAGCTTTCTTT.

The rearrangement joins TRBV23-1 to TRBJ2-6, with 7 bases lining up with TRBD1. TRBV23-1 is given ORF status, its function remaining uncertain. The CDR3 has 15 residues. Unmatched junction bases numbered 0, after V lost 2 bases and J lost 2 bases. As DNA, the CDR3 is TGCGCCAGCAGTCAACAGGGGGCTGGGGCCAACGTCCTGACTTTC. Translation: CASSQQGAGANVLTF.

This clone occurred once. V gene TRBV27 combines with J gene TRBJ1-6; D perhaps matches TRBD1 (5 bases). CDR3 length equals 12 residues. Trimming took 5 bases from V and 8 from J, leaving 7 bases between them. Germline CDR1 is MNHEY and CDR2 is SMNVEV (reference sequence). This CDR3 reads CASSAGHSPLHF. CDR3 coding DNA: TGTGCCAGCAGTGCAGGGCATTCACCCCTCCACTTT.

V and J are TRBV2 and TRBJ2-7, with 7 bases lining up with TRBD2. Germline CDR1 and CDR2: SNHLY and FYNNEI. The J segment lost 9 bases and the V segment lost 6 bases, leaving 11 bases of the junction unmatched. The CDR3 is made up of 13 amino acids. The chain's CDR3 is CASSFHGPGGQYF. The CDR3 bases are TGTGCCAGCAGCTTTCACGGGCCGGGAGGGCAGTACTTC.

This clone showed up just once. J is TRBJ2-5 and V is TRBV9; the match to TRBD2 covers 7 bases. The CDR3 has 15 residues. The germline V gene has CDR1 SGDLS and CDR2 YYNGEE. V was clipped by 4 bases and J by 5 bases; unmatched bases: 11. The CDR3 nucleotides read TGTGCCAGCAGCCCCCAGCGGGGAGTACGGGAGACCCAGTACTTC. Its protein product is CASSPQRGVRETQYF.

The CDR3, as DNA: TGTGCCAGCAGTCCGGACAGCCTCCGCACAGATACGCAGTATTTT. Its protein is CASSPDSLRTDTQYF. V gene TRBV6-5 combines with J gene TRBJ2-3, with a possible D match to TRBD1 (6 bases). Per germline, CDR1 MNHEY and CDR2 SVGAGI. V lost 5 bases, J lost 1 base, and 13 bases lay in between. The CDR3 is made up of 15 amino acids.

The chain couples TRBV7-2 to TRBJ2-5, with 8 nucleotides matching TRBD2. This CDR3 has 14 residues. The germline V gene has CDR1 SGHTA and CDR2 FQGNSA. Losses at the gene ends were 4 bases for V and 5 bases for J; bases not matched to a gene: 6. In nucleotides, the CDR3 is TGTGCCAGCAGCTCCAGCCGGGGGGGCGAGACCCAGTACTTC. This gives the protein CASSSSRGGETQYF.

This chain links TRBV29-1 with TRBJ2-5; perhaps TRBD2 as D (7 bases). The CDR3 totals 14 residues. The germline V gene has CDR1 SQVTM and CDR2 ANQGSEA. Deletions cut 7 bases from V and 5 bases from J, with 20 bases between. Here the CDR3 reads CSAALLAQGETQYF. The CDR3 nucleotides read TGCAGCGCTGCCCTACTAGCGCAGGGGGAGACCCAGTACTTC.

CDR3 DNA sequence: TGCGCCAGCAGTCACCGGGACACCCAGAACACTGAAGCTTTCTTT. Amino acids: CASSHRDTQNTEAFF. The chain joins TRBV5-1 to TRBJ1-1; tentative D call: TRBD1 (6 bases). CDR3 length equals 15 residues. CDR1 and CDR2 from the germline V gene are SGHRS and YFSETQ. Between the trimmed V and J ends, which lost 5 bases and 1 base, there was a span of 15 bases.

This chain connects TRBV4-2 to TRBJ2-2, with D uncertain. This CDR3 contains 13 residues. V was shortened by 4 bases and J by 7 bases, with 10 bases between the two germline ends. The germline gives CDR1 LGHNA, CDR2 YNFKEQ. This chain's CDR3 is CASSPMISGELFF. The CDR3 DNA sequence: TGTGCCAGCAGCCCTATGATAAGCGGGGAGCTGTTTTTT.

The V call is TRBV11-3, the J call TRBJ2-3; a possible D gene is TRBD2 (7 bases). The ends were cut back, 1 base at V and 2 bases at J, with 16 bases in the middle. Germline lookup yields CDR1 SGHNT and CDR2 YENEEA. This CDR3 is 17 amino acids long. The CDR3 nucleotides read TGTGCCAGCAGCTTAGTATCCGGGGGGACAACCACAGATACGCAGTATTTT. It translates to CASSLVSGGTTTDTQYF.

This clone occurred once. The chain links TRBV5-1 to TRBJ2-2; TRBD2 is a possible D gene (5 bases). CDR1 is SGHRS and CDR2 is YFSETQ in the germline V gene. Trimming took 1 base from V and 2 from J, leaving 12 bases between them. The CDR3 length is 16 residues. CDR3 DNA sequence: TGCGCCAGCAGCTTGAGAGCGGCGCCCAACACCGGGGAGCTGTTTTTT. Translated: CASSLRAAPNTGELFF.

V gene TRBV29-1 combines with J gene TRBJ1-1; D is undetermined. The CDR3 sequence is 11 residues long. Per the germline V gene, CDR1 is SQVTM and CDR2 is ANQGSEA. Trimming shortened V by 7 bases and J by 6 bases, and 12 bases separated the two germline ends. CDR3 coding DNA: TGCAGCGCCGTCCGGAGACCTGAAGCTTTCTTT. Encoded protein: CSAVRRPEAFF.

The rearrangement uses TRBV2 and TRBJ2-1; 9 bases align to TRBD1. The germline CDR1 and CDR2 sequences are SNHLY and FYNNEI. This CDR3 comprises 13 residues. After removal of 6 bases from V and 13 bases from J, the junction contained 10 bases not matched to a gene. The CDR3 spells CASRTRDRVRQFF. The CDR3 DNA follows: TGTGCCAGCAGGACCCGGGACAGGGTACGACAGTTCTTC.

V gene TRBV29-1 combines with J gene TRBJ2-7; 8 nucleotides match TRBD1. There are 12 residues in the CDR3. With V trimmed by 8 bases and J by 4 bases, 7 bases remained unmatched. CDR1 and CDR2 from the germline V gene are SQVTM and ANQGSEA. The CDR3 DNA reads TGCAGCTTCTGGACAGGGAAATACGAGCAGTACTTC. As protein: CSFWTGKYEQYF.

The J gene is TRBJ2-5, the V gene TRBV5-1, with D possibly matching TRBD2 (5 bases). The V and J ends lost 0 bases and 2 bases respectively, with 14 bases between them. Germline CDR1 is SGHRS and CDR2 is YFSETQ. The CDR3 consists of 16 residues. CDR3 residues: CASSLGSSGRQETQYF. Written as DNA, the CDR3 is TGCGCCAGCAGCTTGGGGTCCAGCGGACGACAAGAGACCCAGTACTTC.

In its sample, this clone was seen a few times. This chain uses TRBV4-1 with TRBJ1-1; D gene uncertain. Per germline, CDR1 MGHRA and CDR2 YSYEKL. The CDR3 runs to 17 residues. Trimming took off 3 bases at V and 4 bases at J, with 21 bases between the two ends. The chain's CDR3 is CASSQSYGSGRATEAFF. CDR3 bases: TGCGCCAGCAGCCAGTCATATGGTAGTGGGCGAGCCACTGAAGCTTTCTTT.

The V call is TRBV9, the J call TRBJ2-2, with D tentatively TRBD1 (5 bases). This CDR3 spans 13 amino acids. With 5 bases removed from V and 5 bases from J, the gap between germline ends came to 10 bases. Germline CDR1 SGDLS, CDR2 YYNGEE. CDR3 in DNA: TGTGCCAGCAGTGCAGGGTTAACCGGGGAGCTGTTTTTT. It translates to CASSAGLTGELFF.